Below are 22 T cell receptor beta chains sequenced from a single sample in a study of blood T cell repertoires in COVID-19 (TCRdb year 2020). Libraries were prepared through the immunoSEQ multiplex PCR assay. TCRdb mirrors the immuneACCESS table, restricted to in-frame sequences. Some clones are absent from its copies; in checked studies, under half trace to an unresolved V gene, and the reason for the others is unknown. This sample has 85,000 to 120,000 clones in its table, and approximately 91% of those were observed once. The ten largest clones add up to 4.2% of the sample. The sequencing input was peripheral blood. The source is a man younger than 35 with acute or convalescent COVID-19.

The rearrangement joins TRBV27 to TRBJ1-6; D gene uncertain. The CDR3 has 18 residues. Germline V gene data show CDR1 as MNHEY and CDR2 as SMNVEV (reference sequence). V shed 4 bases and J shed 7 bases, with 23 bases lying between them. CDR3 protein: CASSYPPSAARPNSPLHF. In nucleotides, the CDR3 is TGTGCCAGCAGTTACCCCCCCTCGGCGGCGCGCCCGAATTCACCCCTCCACTTT.

Written as DNA, the CDR3 is TGTGCCAGTAGTATCAGCGGTCCGAACACTGAAGCTTTCTTT. This codes for CASSISGPNTEAFF. The chain links TRBV19 to TRBJ1-1; D call uncertain. The germline V gene encodes CDR1 LNHDA and CDR2 SQIVND (reference sequence). The CDR3 length is 14 residues. With 3 bases removed from V and 1 base from J, the gap between germline ends came to 9 bases.

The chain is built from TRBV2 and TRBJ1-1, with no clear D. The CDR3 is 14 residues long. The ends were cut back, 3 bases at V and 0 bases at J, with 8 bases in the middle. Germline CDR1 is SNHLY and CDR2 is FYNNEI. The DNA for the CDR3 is TGTGCCAGCAGTGATCCGGAGCTGAACACTGAAGCTTTCTTT. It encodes CASSDPELNTEAFF.

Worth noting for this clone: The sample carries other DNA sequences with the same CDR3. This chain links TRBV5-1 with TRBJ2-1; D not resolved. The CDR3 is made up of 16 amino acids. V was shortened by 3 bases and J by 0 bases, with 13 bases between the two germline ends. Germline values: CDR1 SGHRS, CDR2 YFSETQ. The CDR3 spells CASSSLTLSSYNEQFF. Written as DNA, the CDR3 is TGCGCCAGCAGCTCTCTGACTTTGAGCTCCTACAATGAGCAGTTCTTC.

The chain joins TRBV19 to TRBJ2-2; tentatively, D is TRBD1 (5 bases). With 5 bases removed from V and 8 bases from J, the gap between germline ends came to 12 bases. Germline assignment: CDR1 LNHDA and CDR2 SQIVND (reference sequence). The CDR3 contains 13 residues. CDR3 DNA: TGTGCCAGTAGTTTAGGGGCACCGGGGGAGCTGTTTTTT. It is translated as CASSLGAPGELFF.

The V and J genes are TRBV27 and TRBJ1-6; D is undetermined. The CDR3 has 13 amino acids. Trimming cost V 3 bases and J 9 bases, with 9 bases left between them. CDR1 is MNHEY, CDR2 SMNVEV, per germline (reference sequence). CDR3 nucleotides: TGTGCCAGCAGTTTCTACAGTAGTTCACCCCTCCACTTT. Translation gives CASSFYSSSPLHF.

The CDR3 DNA reads as TGTGCCAGCAGCCTCACGCTTAGGGGGAGGGGGGACACTGAAGCTTTCTTT. It specifies CASSLTLRGRGDTEAFF. V gene TRBV3-1 (or the pseudogene TRBV3-2) combines with J gene TRBJ1-1; a possible D gene is TRBD1 (6 bases). This CDR3 spans 17 amino acids. Germline assignment: CDR1 LGHDT and CDR2 YNNKEL (reference sequence). The V gene lost 4 bases and the J gene lost 3 bases, with 21 bases spanning the gap.

The CDR3 coding sequence is TGCGCCAGCAGCTCGGACAACCTTGAGGCAGATACGCAGTATTTT. Protein: CASSSDNLEADTQYF. This chain connects TRBV5-1 to TRBJ2-3; D perhaps matches TRBD1 (5 bases). The CDR3 spans 15 residues. The germline V gene has CDR1 SGHRS and CDR2 YFSETQ. V lost 3 bases to trimming and J lost 4 bases, with 15 bases between them.

CDR3 nucleotide sequence: TGTGCCAGCAGGACGACAGGGGGCAATCAGCCCCAGCATTTT. This gives the protein CASRTTGGNQPQHF. The chain is built from TRBV6-6 and TRBJ1-5; 8 nucleotides align to TRBD1. V lost 6 bases, J lost 2 bases, and 3 bases stayed unmatched. Looked up from germline, CDR1 is MNHNY and CDR2 is SVGAGI (reference sequence). The CDR3 is 14 amino acids.

The CDR3 protein is CASSSSNQETQYF. The CDR3 bases are TGTGCCAGCTCTTCTAGTAACCAAGAGACCCAGTACTTC. This rearrangement joins TRBV2 to TRBJ2-5; D is undetermined. Germline V lookup: CDR1 SNHLY, CDR2 FYNNEI. This CDR3 is built from 13 residues. The germline V and J ends were trimmed by 8 bases and 0 bases, with 10 bases remaining between them.

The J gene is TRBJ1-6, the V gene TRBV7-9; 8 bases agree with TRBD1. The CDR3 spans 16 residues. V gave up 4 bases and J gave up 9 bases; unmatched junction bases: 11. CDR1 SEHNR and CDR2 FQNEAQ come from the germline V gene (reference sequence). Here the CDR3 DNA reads TGTGCCAGCAGCTCACCGACCGGACAGGGAATTTCACCCCTCCACTTT. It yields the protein CASSSPTGQGISPLHF.

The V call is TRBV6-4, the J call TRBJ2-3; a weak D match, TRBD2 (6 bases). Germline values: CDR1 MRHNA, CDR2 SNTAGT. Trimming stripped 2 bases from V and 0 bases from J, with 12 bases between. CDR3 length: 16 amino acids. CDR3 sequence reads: CASSDRPGLSTDTQYF. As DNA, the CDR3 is TGTGCCAGCAGTGACAGGCCGGGACTTAGCACAGATACGCAGTATTTT.

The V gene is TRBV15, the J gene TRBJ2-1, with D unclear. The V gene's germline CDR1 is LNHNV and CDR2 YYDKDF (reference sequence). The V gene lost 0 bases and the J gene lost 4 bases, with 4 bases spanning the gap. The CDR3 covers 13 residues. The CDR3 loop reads CATSRDSYNEQFF. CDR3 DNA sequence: TGTGCCACCAGCAGAGACAGTTACAATGAGCAGTTCTTC.

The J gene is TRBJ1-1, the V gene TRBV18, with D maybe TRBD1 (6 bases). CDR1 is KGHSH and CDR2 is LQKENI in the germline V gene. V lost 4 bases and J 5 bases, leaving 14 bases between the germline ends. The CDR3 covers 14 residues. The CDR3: CASSRTGPGTEAFF. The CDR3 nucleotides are TGTGCCAGCTCACGCACAGGGCCAGGGACTGAAGCTTTCTTT. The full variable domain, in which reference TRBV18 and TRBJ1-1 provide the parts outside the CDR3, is NAGVMQNPRHLVRRRGQEARLRCSPMKGHSHVYWYRQLPEEGLKFMVYLQKENIIDESGMPKERFSAEFPKEGPSILRIQQVVRGDSAAYFCASSRTGPGTEAFFGQGTRLTVV.

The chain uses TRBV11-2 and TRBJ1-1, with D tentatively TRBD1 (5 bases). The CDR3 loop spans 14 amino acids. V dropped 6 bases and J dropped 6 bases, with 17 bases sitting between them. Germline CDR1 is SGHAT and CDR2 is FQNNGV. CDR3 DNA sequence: TGTGCCAGCAGATTTAGTGGGGGGGAGCCTGAAGCTTTCTTT. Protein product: CASRFSGGEPEAFF. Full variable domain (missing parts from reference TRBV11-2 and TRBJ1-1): EAGVAQSPRYKIIEKRQSVAFWCNPISGHATLYWYQQILGQGPKLLIQFQNNGVVDDSQLPKDRFSAERLKGVDSTLKIQPAKLEDSAVYLCASRFSGGEPEAFFGQGTRLTVV.

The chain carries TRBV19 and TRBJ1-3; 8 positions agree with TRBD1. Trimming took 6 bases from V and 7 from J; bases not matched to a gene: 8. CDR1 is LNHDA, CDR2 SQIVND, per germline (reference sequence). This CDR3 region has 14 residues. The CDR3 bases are TGTGCCAGTAGCGCCCAGGGGGCACCTAACACCATATATTTT. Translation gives CASSAQGAPNTIYF.

The CDR3 DNA reads TGTGCCAGCAGCGGATTGGACATCACTGAAGCTTTCTTT. This sequence encodes CASSGLDITEAFF. The chain is built from TRBV7-9 and TRBJ1-1, with D perhaps matching TRBD1 (5 bases). Deletions cut 5 bases from V and 4 bases from J, with 11 bases between. CDR1 and CDR2 (germline): SEHNR, FQNEAQ (reference sequence). The CDR3 is 13 amino acids.

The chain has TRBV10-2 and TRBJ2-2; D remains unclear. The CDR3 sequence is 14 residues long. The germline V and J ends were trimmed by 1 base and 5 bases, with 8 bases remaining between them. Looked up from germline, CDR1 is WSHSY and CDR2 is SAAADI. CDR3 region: CASSEFVMTGELFF. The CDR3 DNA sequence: TGCGCCAGCAGTGAGTTCGTAATGACCGGGGAGCTGTTTTTT.

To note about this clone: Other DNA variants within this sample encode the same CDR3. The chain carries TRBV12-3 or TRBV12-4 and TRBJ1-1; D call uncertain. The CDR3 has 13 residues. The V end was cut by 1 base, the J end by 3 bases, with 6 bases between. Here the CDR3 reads CASSLVRDTEAFF. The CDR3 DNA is TGTGCCAGCAGTTTAGTCCGGGACACTGAAGCTTTCTTT.

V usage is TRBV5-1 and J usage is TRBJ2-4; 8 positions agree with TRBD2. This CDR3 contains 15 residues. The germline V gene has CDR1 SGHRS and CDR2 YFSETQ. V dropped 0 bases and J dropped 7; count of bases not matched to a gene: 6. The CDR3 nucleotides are TGCGCCAGCAGCTTGGGGGTCGGCGGGAGGAACATTCAGTACTTC. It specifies CASSLGVGGRNIQYF.

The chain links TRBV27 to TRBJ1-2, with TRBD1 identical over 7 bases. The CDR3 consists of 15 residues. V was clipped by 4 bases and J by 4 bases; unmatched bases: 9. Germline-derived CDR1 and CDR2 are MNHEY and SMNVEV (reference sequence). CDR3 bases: TGTGCCAGCAGTTCCAAGGCAGGGGGTTTCTATGGCTACACCTTC. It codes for CASSSKAGGFYGYTF.

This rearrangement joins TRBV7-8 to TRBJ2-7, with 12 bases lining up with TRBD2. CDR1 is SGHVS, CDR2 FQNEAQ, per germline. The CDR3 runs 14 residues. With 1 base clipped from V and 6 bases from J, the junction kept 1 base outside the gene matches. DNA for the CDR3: TGTGCCAGCAGCTTAGGACTAGCGGGAGCCGAGCAGTACTTC. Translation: CASSLGLAGAEQYF. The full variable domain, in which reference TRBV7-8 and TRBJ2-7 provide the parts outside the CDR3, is GAGVSQSPRYKVAKRGQDVALRCDPISGHVSLFWYQQALGQGPEFLTYFQNEAQLDKSGLPSDRFFAERPEGSVSTLKIQRTQQEDSAVYLCASSLGLAGAEQYFGPGTRLTVT.